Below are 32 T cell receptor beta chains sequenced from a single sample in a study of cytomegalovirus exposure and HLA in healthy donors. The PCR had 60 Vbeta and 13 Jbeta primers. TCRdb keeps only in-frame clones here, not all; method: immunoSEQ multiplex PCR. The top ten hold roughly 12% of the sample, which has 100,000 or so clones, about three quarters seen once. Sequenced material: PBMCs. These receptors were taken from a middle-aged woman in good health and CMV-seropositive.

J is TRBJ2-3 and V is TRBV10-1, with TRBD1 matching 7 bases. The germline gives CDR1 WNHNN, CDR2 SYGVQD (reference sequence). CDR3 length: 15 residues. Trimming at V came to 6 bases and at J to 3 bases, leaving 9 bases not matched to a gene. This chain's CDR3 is CASRPGTEKTDTQYF. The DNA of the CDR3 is TGCGCCAGCAGGCCCGGGACAGAAAAAACAGATACGCAGTATTTT.

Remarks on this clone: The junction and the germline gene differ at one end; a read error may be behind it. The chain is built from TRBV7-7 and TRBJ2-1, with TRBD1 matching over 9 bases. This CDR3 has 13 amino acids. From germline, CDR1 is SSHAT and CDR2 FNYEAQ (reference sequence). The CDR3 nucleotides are TGTGCTAGCAGCCCGGACAGGGGAGCTGAGCAGTTCTTC. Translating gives CASSPDRGAEQFF.

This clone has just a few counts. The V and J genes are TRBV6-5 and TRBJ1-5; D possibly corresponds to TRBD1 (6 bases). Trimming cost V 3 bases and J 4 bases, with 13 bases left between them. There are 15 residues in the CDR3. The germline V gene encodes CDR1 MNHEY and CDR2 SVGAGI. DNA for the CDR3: TGTGCCAGCAGTTATGCCCGGACAGCTAATCAGCCCCAGCATTTT. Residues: CASSYARTANQPQHF.

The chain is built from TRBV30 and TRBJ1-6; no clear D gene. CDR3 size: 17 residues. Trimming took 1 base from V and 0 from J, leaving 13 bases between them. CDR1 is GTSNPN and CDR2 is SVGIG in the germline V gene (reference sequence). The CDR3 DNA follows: TGTGCCTGGAGTGGCCCTGTGAGAAGCTCCTATAATTCACCCCTCCACTTT. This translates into CAWSGPVRSSYNSPLHF.

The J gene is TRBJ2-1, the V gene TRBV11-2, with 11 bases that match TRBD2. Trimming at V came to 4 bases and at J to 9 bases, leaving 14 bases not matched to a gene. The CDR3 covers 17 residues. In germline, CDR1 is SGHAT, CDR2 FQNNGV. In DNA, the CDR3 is TGTGCCAGCAGCTCTTATTCATTGGTAGCGGGGGGGGGTGAGCAGTTCTTC. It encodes CASSSYSLVAGGGEQFF.

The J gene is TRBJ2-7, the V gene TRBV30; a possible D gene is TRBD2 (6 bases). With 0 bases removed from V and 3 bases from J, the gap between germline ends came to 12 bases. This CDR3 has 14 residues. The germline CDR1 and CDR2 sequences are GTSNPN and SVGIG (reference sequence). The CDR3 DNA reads TGTGCCTGGAGTGTACTGGGGGGTAGCTACGAGCAGTACTTC. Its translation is CAWSVLGGSYEQYF. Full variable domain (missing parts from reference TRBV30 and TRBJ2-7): SQTIHQWPATLVQPVGSPLSLECTVEGTSNPNLYWYRQAAGRGLQLLFYSVGIGQISSEVPQNLSASRPQDRQFILSSKKLLLSDSGFYLCAWSVLGGSYEQYFGPGTRLTVT.

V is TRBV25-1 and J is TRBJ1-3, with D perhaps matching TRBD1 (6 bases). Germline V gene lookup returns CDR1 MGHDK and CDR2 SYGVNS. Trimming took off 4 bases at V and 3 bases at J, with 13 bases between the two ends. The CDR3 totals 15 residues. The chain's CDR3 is CASSGYSRGGNTIYF. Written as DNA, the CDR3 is TGTGCCAGCAGTGGATACAGCAGGGGTGGAAACACCATATATTTT.

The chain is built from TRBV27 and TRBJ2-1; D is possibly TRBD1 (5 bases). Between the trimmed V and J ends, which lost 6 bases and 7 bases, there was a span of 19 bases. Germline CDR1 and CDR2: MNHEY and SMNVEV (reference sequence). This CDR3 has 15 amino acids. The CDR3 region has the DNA TGTGCCAGCAGGACAATGCAGGGCACTTATAATGAGCAGTTCTTC. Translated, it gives CASRTMQGTYNEQFF.

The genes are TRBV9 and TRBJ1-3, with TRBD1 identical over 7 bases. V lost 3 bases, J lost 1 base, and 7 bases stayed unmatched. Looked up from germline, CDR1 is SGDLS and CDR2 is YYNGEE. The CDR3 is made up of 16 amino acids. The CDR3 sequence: CASSARPGQSGNTIYF. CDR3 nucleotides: TGTGCCAGCAGCGCACGCCCGGGACAGTCTGGAAACACCATATATTTT. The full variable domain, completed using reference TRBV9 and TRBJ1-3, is DSGVTQTPKHLITATGQRVTLRCSPRSGDLSVYWYQQSLDQGLQFLIQYYNGEERAKGNILERFSAQQFPDLHSELNLSSLELGDSALYFCASSARPGQSGNTIYFGEGSWLTVV.

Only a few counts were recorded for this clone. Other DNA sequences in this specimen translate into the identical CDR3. CDR3: CASSQDQLQGNYGYTF. CDR3 sequence (DNA): TGCGCCAGCAGCCAGGATCAGTTACAGGGGAACTATGGCTACACCTTC. This chain joins TRBV4-1 and TRBJ1-2, with 7 bases matching TRBD1. Trimming took 3 bases from V and 2 from J; bases not matched to a gene: 9. This CDR3 is 16 amino acids long. Germline V gene data show CDR1 as MGHRA and CDR2 as YSYEKL.

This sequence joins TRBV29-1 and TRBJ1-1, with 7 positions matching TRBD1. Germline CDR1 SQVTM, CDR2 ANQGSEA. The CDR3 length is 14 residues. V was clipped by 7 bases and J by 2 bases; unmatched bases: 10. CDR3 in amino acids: CSAMTGRVNTEAFF. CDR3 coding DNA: TGCAGCGCAATGACAGGGAGAGTAAACACTGAAGCTTTCTTT. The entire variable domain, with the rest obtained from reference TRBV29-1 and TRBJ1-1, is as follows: SAVISQKPSRDICQRGTSLTIQCQVDSQVTMMFWYRQQPGQSLTLIATANQGSEATYESGFVIDKFPISRPNLTFSTLTVSNMSPEDSSIYLCSAMTGRVNTEAFFGQGTRLTVV.

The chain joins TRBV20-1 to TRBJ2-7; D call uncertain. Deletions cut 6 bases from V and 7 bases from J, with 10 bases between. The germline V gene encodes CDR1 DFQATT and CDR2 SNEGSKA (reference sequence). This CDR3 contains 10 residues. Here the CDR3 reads CSASLREQYF. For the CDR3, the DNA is TGCAGTGCCTCCCTCCGGGAGCAGTACTTC.

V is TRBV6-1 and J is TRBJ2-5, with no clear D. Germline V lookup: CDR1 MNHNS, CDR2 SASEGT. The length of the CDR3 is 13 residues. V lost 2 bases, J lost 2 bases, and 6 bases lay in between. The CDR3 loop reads CASSELLQETQYF. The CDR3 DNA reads TGTGCCAGCAGTGAACTTCTACAAGAGACCCAGTACTTC.

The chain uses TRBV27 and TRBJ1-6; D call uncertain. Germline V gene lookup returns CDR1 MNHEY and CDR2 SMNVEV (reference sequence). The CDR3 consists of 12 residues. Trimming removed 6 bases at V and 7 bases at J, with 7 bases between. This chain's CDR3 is CASSRENSPLHF. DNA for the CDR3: TGTGCCAGCAGCCGAGAGAATTCACCCCTCCACTTT.

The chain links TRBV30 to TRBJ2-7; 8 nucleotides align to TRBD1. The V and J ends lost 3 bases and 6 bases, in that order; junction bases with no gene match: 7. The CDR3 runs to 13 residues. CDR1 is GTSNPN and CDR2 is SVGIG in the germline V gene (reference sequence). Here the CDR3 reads CAWRTSGGGEQYF. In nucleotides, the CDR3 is TGTGCCTGGAGGACTTCAGGGGGCGGCGAGCAGTACTTC.

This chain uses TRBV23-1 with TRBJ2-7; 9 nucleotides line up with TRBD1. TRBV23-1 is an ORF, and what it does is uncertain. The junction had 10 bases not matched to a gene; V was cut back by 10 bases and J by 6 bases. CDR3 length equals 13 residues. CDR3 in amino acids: CAIFPGQGPEQYF. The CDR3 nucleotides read TGCGCCATTTTCCCGGGACAGGGACCCGAGCAGTACTTC.

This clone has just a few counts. CDR3 in amino acids: CASLLLAYNEQFF. CDR3 sequence (DNA): TGTGCCAGCCTCCTACTGGCCTACAATGAGCAGTTCTTC. This chain links TRBV2 with TRBJ2-1; no firm D call. The germline V gene has CDR1 SNHLY and CDR2 FYNNEI. The CDR3 covers 13 residues. V was shortened by 8 bases and J by 2 bases, with 10 bases between the two germline ends.

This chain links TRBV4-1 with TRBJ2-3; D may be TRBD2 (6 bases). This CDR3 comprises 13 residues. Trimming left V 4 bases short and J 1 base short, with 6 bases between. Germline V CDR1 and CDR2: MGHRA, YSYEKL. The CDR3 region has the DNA TGCGCCAGCAGCCGACTAGGCACAGATACGCAGTATTTT. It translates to CASSRLGTDTQYF.

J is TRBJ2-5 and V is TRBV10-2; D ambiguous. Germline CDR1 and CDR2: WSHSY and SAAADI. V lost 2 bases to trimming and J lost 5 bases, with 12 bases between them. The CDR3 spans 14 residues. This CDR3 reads CASSETRQRETQYF. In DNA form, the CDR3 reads TGCGCCAGCAGTGAGACGCGACAAAGGGAGACCCAGTACTTC.

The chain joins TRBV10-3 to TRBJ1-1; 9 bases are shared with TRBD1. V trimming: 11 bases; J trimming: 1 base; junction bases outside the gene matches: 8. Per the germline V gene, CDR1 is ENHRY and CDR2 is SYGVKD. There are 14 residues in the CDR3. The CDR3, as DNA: TGTGCCGTAAAACAGGGGGCCGGGAACACTGAAGCTTTCTTT. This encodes CAVKQGAGNTEAFF.

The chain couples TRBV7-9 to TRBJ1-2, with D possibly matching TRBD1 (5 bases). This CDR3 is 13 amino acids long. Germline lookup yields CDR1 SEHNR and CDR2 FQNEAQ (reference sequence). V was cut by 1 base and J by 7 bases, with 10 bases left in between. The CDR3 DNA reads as TGTGCCAGCAGCTTAGAGACAGATCGTGGCTACACCTTC. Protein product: CASSLETDRGYTF.

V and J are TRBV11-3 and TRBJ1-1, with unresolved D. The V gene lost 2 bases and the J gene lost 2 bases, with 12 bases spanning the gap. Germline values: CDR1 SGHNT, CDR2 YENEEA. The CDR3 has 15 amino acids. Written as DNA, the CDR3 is TGTGCCAGCAGCTTATTGCGGCAGCTCAACACTGAAGCTTTCTTT. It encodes CASSLLRQLNTEAFF.

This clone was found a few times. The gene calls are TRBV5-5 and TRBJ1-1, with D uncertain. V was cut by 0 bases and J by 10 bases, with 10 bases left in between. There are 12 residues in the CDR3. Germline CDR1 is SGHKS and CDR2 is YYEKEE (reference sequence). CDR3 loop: CASSLEVERAFF. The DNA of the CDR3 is TGTGCCAGCAGCTTGGAGGTGGAGAGAGCTTTCTTT.

CDR3 residues: CASRRDLNTEAFF. As DNA, the CDR3 is TGTGCCAGCAGGCGGGACTTGAACACTGAAGCTTTCTTT. This sequence joins TRBV7-2 and TRBJ1-1; TRBD1 might be the D (5 bases). CDR1 and CDR2 (germline): SGHTA, FQGNSA. V was trimmed by 6 bases and J by 0 bases, leaving 8 bases between them. The CDR3 has 13 amino acids.

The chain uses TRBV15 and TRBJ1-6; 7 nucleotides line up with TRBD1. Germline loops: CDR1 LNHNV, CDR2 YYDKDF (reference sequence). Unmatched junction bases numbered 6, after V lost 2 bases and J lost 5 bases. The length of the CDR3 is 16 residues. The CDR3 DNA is TGTGCCACCAGCAGACCCACAGGGGTCAATAATTCACCCCTCCACTTT. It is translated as CATSRPTGVNNSPLHF.

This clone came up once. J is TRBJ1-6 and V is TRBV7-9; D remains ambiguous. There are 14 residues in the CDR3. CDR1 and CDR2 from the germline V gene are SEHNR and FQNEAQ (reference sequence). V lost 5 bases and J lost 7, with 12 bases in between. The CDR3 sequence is CASSPRGGNSPLHF. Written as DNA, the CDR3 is TGTGCCAGCAGCCCCCGTGGAGGGAATTCACCCCTCCACTTT.

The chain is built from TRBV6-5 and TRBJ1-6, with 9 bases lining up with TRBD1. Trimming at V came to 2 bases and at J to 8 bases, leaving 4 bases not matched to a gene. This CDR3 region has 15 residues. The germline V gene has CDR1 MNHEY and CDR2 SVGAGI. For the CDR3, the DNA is TGTGCCAGCAGTTACGGTACAGGGGGCTATTCACCCCTCCACTTT. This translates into CASSYGTGGYSPLHF.

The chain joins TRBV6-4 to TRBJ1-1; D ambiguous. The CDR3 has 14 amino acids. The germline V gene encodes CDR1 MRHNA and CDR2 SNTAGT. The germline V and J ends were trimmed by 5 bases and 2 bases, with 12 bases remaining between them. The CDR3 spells CASSPTQLNTEAFF. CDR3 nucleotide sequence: TGTGCCAGCAGTCCGACACAACTTAACACTGAAGCTTTCTTT.

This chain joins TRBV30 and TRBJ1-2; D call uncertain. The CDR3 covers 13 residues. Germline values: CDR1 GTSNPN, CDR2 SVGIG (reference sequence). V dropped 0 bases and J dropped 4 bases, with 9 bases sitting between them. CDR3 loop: CAWSVQAPYGYTF. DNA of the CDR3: TGTGCCTGGAGTGTGCAAGCTCCCTATGGCTACACCTTC.

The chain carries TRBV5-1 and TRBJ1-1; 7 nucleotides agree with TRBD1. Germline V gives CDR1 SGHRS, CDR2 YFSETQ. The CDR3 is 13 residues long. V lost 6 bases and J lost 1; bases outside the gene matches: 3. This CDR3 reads CASIGQENTEAFF. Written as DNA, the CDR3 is TGCGCCAGCATCGGACAGGAGAACACTGAAGCTTTCTTT.

CDR3 DNA sequence: TGTGCTAGTGGTTTGGACCGGGGAAAGCAGTACTTC. Translation gives CASGLDRGKQYF. The chain employs TRBV12-5 and TRBJ2-7, with D perhaps TRBD2 (5 bases). CDR1 LGHNT and CDR2 FRNRAP come from the germline V gene. V was shortened by 1 base and J by 8 bases, with 9 bases between the two germline ends. This CDR3 is 12 amino acids long.

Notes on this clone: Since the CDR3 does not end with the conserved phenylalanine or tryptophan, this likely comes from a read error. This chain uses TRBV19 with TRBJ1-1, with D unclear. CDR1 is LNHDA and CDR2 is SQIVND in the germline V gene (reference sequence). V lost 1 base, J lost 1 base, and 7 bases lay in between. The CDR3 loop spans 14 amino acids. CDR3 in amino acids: CASSIGPGNTEAFL. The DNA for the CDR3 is TGTGCCAGTAGTATAGGGCCCGGGAACACTGAAGCTTTCCTT.